What follows is one TCR beta chain and its context. Its antigen is currently unknown. The CDR3 spans 14 residues. V was pared by 3 bases and J by 0 bases, with 8 bases between. Germline lookup yields CDR1 MDHEN and CDR2 SYDVKM. CD8 memory cells included CD45RO+ cells plus CCR7-negative CD45RA+ TemRA cells. This record belongs to a study of shared clonotypes between healthy human individuals. Here immunoSEQ multiplex PCR was the method, and the copy in TCRdb shows in-frame clones only, minus some. The sample yields roughly 380,000 clones, about 96% seen once. General study results and limits: Generally, naive subsets came out with larger estimated richness than memory subsets. Clonotype sharing across several donors was observed for roughly 5% of naive CD4 clonotypes.

The sequenced sample consisted of memory CD8+ T cells sorted from blood. The subset here: CD45RO+ cells pooled with CCR7-negative TemRA cells. The chain has TRBV28 and TRBJ1-1; the D gene is possibly TRBD1 (5 bases). This sequence was found in a man aged 30 to 39 in good health. The CDR3 DNA reads as TGTGCCAGCAGTTTGGGGACCGTGAACACTGAAGCTTTCTTT. It specifies CASSLGTVNTEAFF.